Included here is one T cell receptor (beta chain) sequence, with context. This sample stems from a study of blood T cell repertoires in COVID-19. Overall study: From the United States, Italy and Spain came samples of acute and convalescent COVID-19. Sources were T cells, B-cell-depleted T cells, or PBMCs; the material itself was cDNA or gDNA.

Assay used: immunoSEQ multiplex PCR; TCRdb lists only in-frame clones, some missing. Of approximately 200,000 clones listed, over 75% are singletons. The CDR3 has 13 residues. V was shortened by 5 bases and J by 0 bases, with 7 bases between the two germline ends. Germline V gene data show CDR1 as MRHNA and CDR2 as SNTAGT. The sample was peripheral blood. J is TRBJ1-1 and V is TRBV6-4; D not certain. This TCR derives from a human donor in a cohort sampled during active COVID-19. The CDR3 protein is CASSLGLNTEAFF. CDR3 DNA: TGTGCCAGCAGTCTGGGCTTGAACACTGAAGCTTTCTTT.